A single sample gave rise to the 10 T cell receptor beta chains below, sequenced in a study of cytomegalovirus exposure and HLA in healthy donors. Primers for the PCR totalled 60 Vbeta and 13 Jbeta. Only in-frame clones appear in the TCRdb table, and some are missing; sequencing was by immunoSEQ multiplex PCR. The sample consists of some 150,000 clones, around 80% of them appearing once. Input material: PBMCs. The origin of the receptors is a man aged 35-49 years in good health and CMV-seronegative.

The rearrangement links TRBV4-3 to TRBJ2-1; TRBD1 is a possible D gene (5 bases). This CDR3 is 13 amino acids long. Germline V lookup: CDR1 LGHNA, CDR2 YSLEER. V dropped 0 bases and J dropped 8 bases, with 8 bases sitting between them. The DNA for the CDR3 is TGCGCCAGCAGCCAAGATGGCAGGGATGAGCAGTTCTTC. It encodes CASSQDGRDEQFF.

The V gene is TRBV2, the J gene TRBJ2-7, with 11 positions matching TRBD2. This CDR3 has 14 residues. With V trimmed by 4 bases and J by 3 bases, 2 bases remained unmatched. Germline V gene sequence: CDR1 SNHLY, CDR2 FYNNEI. The CDR3 loop is CASSGSGRVYEQYF. The CDR3 DNA is TGTGCCAGCAGTGGTAGCGGGAGGGTCTACGAGCAGTACTTC.

The chain is built from TRBV6-1 and TRBJ2-7; 9 nucleotides match TRBD2. Per germline, CDR1 MNHNS and CDR2 SASEGT. The CDR3 has 20 amino acids. With 0 bases clipped from V and 0 bases from J, the junction kept 15 bases outside the gene matches. In DNA, the CDR3 is TGTGCCAGCAGTGAAGCGCGGGCTAGCGGGAAGATTAGCGGCTCCTACGAGCAGTACTTC. As protein: CASSEARASGKISGSYEQYF.

The CDR3 DNA is TGTGCCATCCAAGAGATCGGGACTAGCGGCAATGAGCAGTTCTTC. It yields the protein CAIQEIGTSGNEQFF. The rearrangement joins TRBV6-1 to TRBJ2-1, with TRBD2 matching 11 bases. V shed 10 bases and J 6 bases; nucleotides not matched to a gene: 11. This CDR3 contains 15 residues. Germline V gene data show CDR1 as MNHNS and CDR2 as SASEGT.

The V and J genes are TRBV5-1 and TRBJ1-1; the match to TRBD1 covers 7 bases. CDR3 length equals 14 residues. With 1 base clipped from V and 4 bases from J, the junction kept 4 bases outside the gene matches. CDR1 is SGHRS, CDR2 YFSETQ, per germline. CDR3 bases: TGCGCCAGCAGCTTGACAGGGGTGAGCACTGAAGCTTTCTTT. This translates into CASSLTGVSTEAFF. Full variable domain (outside the CDR3, taken from reference TRBV5-1 and TRBJ1-1): KAGVTQTPRYLIKTRGQQVTLSCSPISGHRSVSWYQQTPGQGLQFLFEYFSETQRNKGNFPGRFSGRQFSNSRSEMNVSTLELGDSALYLCASSLTGVSTEAFFGQGTRLTVV.

This chain joins TRBV5-8 and TRBJ1-6; the match to TRBD1 covers 7 bases. Germline assignment: CDR1 SGHTS and CDR2 YDEGEE. This CDR3 is 14 amino acids long. The junction had 2 bases not matched to a gene; V was cut back by 4 bases and J by 4 bases. In DNA, the CDR3 is TGTGCCAGCAGCGCGGGACAGTATAATTCACCCCTCCACTTT. It codes for CASSAGQYNSPLHF.

The CDR3 coding sequence is TGTGCCAGCAGCCAAGTCTCTAGCGGGAGGGCCGAGGAGCTGTTTTTT. Its translation is CASSQVSSGRAEELFF. The rearrangement uses TRBV14 and TRBJ2-2; TRBD2 matches 12 bases. V lost 1 base and J lost 10; bases outside the gene matches: 7. Per the germline V gene, CDR1 is SGHDN and CDR2 is FVKESK. The CDR3 is made up of 16 amino acids.

CDR3 sequence (DNA): TGTGCCAGCAGTTACCTCGACAGGAACACTGAAGCTTTCTTT. This codes for CASSYLDRNTEAFF. The rearrangement uses TRBV6-6 and TRBJ1-1; tentative D call: TRBD1 (5 bases). The CDR3 extends over 14 amino acids. V dropped 2 bases and J dropped 1 base, with 8 bases sitting between them. Per germline, CDR1 MNHNY and CDR2 SVGAGI (reference sequence).

A few counts support this clone. The junction departs from germline at one end; a sequencing error may be responsible. The chain joins TRBV2 to TRBJ2-4; 7 nucleotides agree with TRBD1. The CDR3 consists of 15 residues. The V gene's germline CDR1 is SNHLY and CDR2 FYNNEI. CDR3 sequence (DNA): TGTGCCAGCAGTGACCTGACAGGGACCAAAAACAGTCAGTACTTC. It is translated as CASSDLTGTKNSQYF.

This chain joins TRBV2 and TRBJ2-7; TRBD1 is a possible D gene (5 bases). Germline CDR1 reads SNHLY; CDR2 reads FYNNEI. CDR3 length: 12 residues. Trimming pared 9 bases from V and 12 bases from J, leaving 21 bases between. The CDR3 bases are TGTGCCAGTCGAAGGGGTGGGGCGGCCCCGTACTTC. Encoded protein: CASRRGGAAPYF. The whole variable domain, filled in from reference TRBV2 and TRBJ2-7, reads EPEVTQTPSHQVTQMGQEVILRCVPISNHLYFYWYRQILGQKVEFLVSFYNNEISEKSEIFDDQFSVERPDGSNFTLKIRSTKLEDSAMYFCASRRGGAAPYFGPGTRLTVT.